This record looks at one T cell receptor beta chain sequence and its context. Its antigen is not known. A sample-barcoded 5' primer and a J-beta primer mix were used in a second PCR of roughly 6 to 11 cycles. Each cDNA molecule received a tag from a template-switch adaptor that had 12 random nucleotides. All samples gave at least 2.5 million CDR3-containing paired-end reads. TCRdb analysed the 5' RACE reads with MiXCR anew, one entry per CDR3 protein. Of more than 700,000 distinct CDR3 sequences in the sample, around half were seen once. The CDR3 length is 14 residues. V was pared by 4 bases and J by 3 bases, with 14 bases between. The germline gives CDR1 SGHRS, CDR2 YFSETQ. This entry comes from a study of blood T cells in healthy people across ages. Study-level findings and limits: Lack of knowledge of donor CMV status possibly confounded expanded clonotype changes. With age, beta diversity per million T cells declined roughly linearly, significantly by about 40.

The TCR sequence derives from a man older than 75 in good health. The sample was blood. V and J are TRBV5-1 and TRBJ2-7, with a weak D call TRBD1 (6 bases). CDR3 in DNA: TGCGCCAGCAGCCTGGGACATCAGGACTACGAGCAGTACTTC. This codes for CASSLGHQDYEQYF.